The clone carrying this T cell receptor beta chain was recorded a few times. The antigen remains undetermined. This sample is drawn from a study of STAT5B mutations in CD4+ large granular lymphocyte leukemia. Original processing methods: Lowest detectable productive clonotype frequency was 2.59 x 10-5. TCRdb's table, derived via immunoSEQ multiplex PCR, lists solely in-frame clones and lacks some. V and J calls and clone size come straight from that table; D and trimming were deduced from the DNA. This sample has about 38,000 clones, with about 81% found just once. There are 14 residues in the CDR3. The V end was cut by 5 bases, the J end by 3 bases, with 14 bases between. Germline V gene lookup returns CDR1 ENHRY and CDR2 SYGVKD. General observations from the study: Data were not HLA-matched across samples. Compared with healthy controls (2/35), patient top clones favored TRBV06 (8/27).

The clonotype was recovered from a human donor in good health. The sequenced sample was CD4+ T cells from blood buffy coats. The genes are TRBV10-3 and TRBJ2-7, with D maybe TRBD2 (6 bases). As DNA, the CDR3 is TGTGCCATCAGTCTGAGTAGCGGAGACTACGAGCAGTACTTC. This sequence encodes CAISLSSGDYEQYF.